A single sample gave rise to the 29 T cell receptor beta chains below, sequenced in a study of T cells after yellow fever vaccination. TCRdb independently ran MiXCR on the 5' RACE reads; one entry per CDR3 protein. The sample yields over 20,000 distinct CDR3 sequences, 4.5% to 6% seen once. Sample: PBMCs, either bulk or a sorted T-cell subset (CD4+, CD8+, memory, or dextramer-sorted; not recorded which), taken 15 days after the yellow fever booster vaccination. Receptors originate from a man aged 30 to 45 who received the YFV17D yellow fever vaccine.

This clonotype was recorded many times. The chain has TRBV29-1 and TRBJ1-1; weak D call: TRBD1 (5 bases). V lost 6 bases, J lost 4 bases, and 9 bases lay in between. The CDR3 runs 11 residues. CDR1 and CDR2 from the germline V gene are SQVTM and ANQGSEA. The CDR3 DNA sequence: TGCAGCGTGGGTAGGGGCACTGAAGCTTTCTTT. The encoded protein is CSVGRGTEAFF.

The table lists this clonotype with many counts. This chain links TRBV4-3 with TRBJ2-1; 7 positions match TRBD2. The V gene's germline CDR1 is LGHNA and CDR2 YSLEER. V shed 6 bases and J 8 bases; nucleotides not matched to a gene: 7. CDR3 length: 13 amino acids. CDR3 residues: CASRKTGGDEQFF. In DNA form, the CDR3 reads TGCGCCAGCAGGAAAACTGGGGGGGATGAGCAGTTCTTC.

This clonotype was seen ten or more times. The chain employs TRBV7-2 and TRBJ2-1, with TRBD2 matching over 7 bases. Looked up from germline, CDR1 is SGHTA and CDR2 is FQGNSA. The CDR3 loop spans 16 amino acids. Trimming cost V 1 base and J 6 bases; bases outside gene matches: 9. The CDR3 nucleotides are TGTGCCAGCAGCTTAGGGGGAGCGGGAACTCGCAATGAGCAGTTCTTC. It codes for CASSLGGAGTRNEQFF.

In this sample, this clonotype is medium-sized. The gene calls are TRBV7-2 and TRBJ2-5; 7 bases align to TRBD2. The trim removed 2 bases at V and 1 base at J, leaving 7 bases unmatched. The CDR3 runs to 16 residues. CDR1 is SGHTA, CDR2 FQGNSA, per germline. CDR3 nucleotide sequence: TGTGCCAGCAGCTTATTGAGTACTAGCGCCCAAGAGACCCAGTACTTC. It is translated as CASSLLSTSAQETQYF.

This clonotype was seen at least ten times. The chain uses TRBV5-1 and TRBJ2-7, with 10 bases aligning to TRBD1. Looked up from germline, CDR1 is SGHRS and CDR2 is YFSETQ. The CDR3 runs 15 residues. After removal of 0 bases from V and 6 bases from J, the junction contained 6 bases not matched to a gene. The CDR3 sequence is CASSLGGQGRGEQYF. Written as DNA, the CDR3 is TGCGCCAGCAGCTTGGGGGGACAGGGGCGAGGCGAGCAGTACTTC.

This clonotype was seen many times. The V and J genes are TRBV29-1 and TRBJ2-3, with D hard to call. CDR1 is SQVTM and CDR2 is ANQGSEA in the germline V gene. V gave up 4 bases and J gave up 3 bases, with 8 bases separating them. CDR3 length equals 12 residues. The CDR3 region is CSVGKGTDTQYF. The CDR3 coding sequence is TGCAGCGTTGGGAAGGGAACAGATACGCAGTATTTT.

Remarks on this clonotype: This may be a read error, as it is one base from a much larger clone. The V gene is TRBV29-1, the J gene TRBJ2-7, with D maybe TRBD2 (7 bases). V was shortened by 4 bases and J by 6 bases, with 19 bases between the two germline ends. The CDR3 contains 14 residues. Germline loops: CDR1 SQVTM, CDR2 ANQGSEA. CDR3 amino acids: CSVGGGRGHLEQYF. The CDR3 DNA follows: TGCAGCGTTGGGGGGGGCAGGGGCCACCTCGAGCAGTACTTC.

In this sample, this clonotype turned up many times. V usage is TRBV18 and J usage is TRBJ2-3, with 14 bases matching TRBD2. Germline V CDR1 and CDR2: KGHSH, LQKENI. The CDR3 runs to 17 residues. Trimming removed 3 bases from V and 5 bases from J; junction bases left unmatched: 7. CDR3 residues: CASSPLGTSGSGDTQYF. The CDR3 region has the DNA TGTGCCAGCTCACCGCTTGGGACTAGCGGGAGCGGAGATACGCAGTATTTT.

This clonotype was recorded once. This chain links TRBV20-1 with TRBJ2-3; D not resolved. Per the germline V gene, CDR1 is DFQATT and CDR2 is SNEGSKA (reference sequence). This CDR3 comprises 17 residues. CDR3 sequence (DNA): TGCAGCTCTAGAGATCAGTTAGGGTGGGCGGGCACAGATACGCAGTATTTT. Its protein is CSSRDQLGWAGTDTQYF.

This clonotype was found many times. J is TRBJ1-3 and V is TRBV12-3 or TRBV12-4; D might be TRBD1 (5 bases). Deletions cut 6 bases from V and 11 bases from J, with 11 bases between. This CDR3 is 11 amino acids long. CDR3 protein: CASRRGGAIYF. CDR3 DNA sequence: TGTGCCAGCAGGCGGGGGGGAGCCATATATTTT.

This clonotype was counted many times. The gene calls are TRBV28 and TRBJ1-6; unclear D gene. Germline V gene lookup returns CDR1 MDHEN and CDR2 SYDVKM. Between the trimmed V and J ends, which lost 6 bases and 13 bases, there was a span of 16 bases. The length of the CDR3 is 13 residues. This CDR3 reads CASRRLGIGPLHF. CDR3 sequence (DNA): TGTGCCAGCAGGCGACTTGGGATCGGTCCCCTCCACTTT.

This clonotype has at least ten counts. The gene calls are TRBV25-1 and TRBJ1-4; 7 positions match TRBD1. After removal of 6 bases from V and 7 bases from J, the junction contained 5 bases not matched to a gene. Germline-derived CDR1 and CDR2 are MGHDK and SYGVNS. CDR3 size: 13 residues. The CDR3 sequence is CASSAGGVEKLFF. CDR3 sequence (DNA): TGTGCCAGCAGCGCAGGGGGAGTTGAAAAACTGTTTTTT.

This clonotype was observed at least ten times. This chain links TRBV7-8 with TRBJ2-7; either TRBD1 or TRBD2 may fit D (5 bases each). There are 14 residues in the CDR3. Germline V lookup: CDR1 SGHVS, CDR2 FQNEAQ. V lost 5 bases, J lost 0 bases, and 11 bases lay in between. For the CDR3, the DNA is TGTGCCAGCAGCCCCGGGGCCAGCTCCTACGAGCAGTACTTC. Translated: CASSPGASSYEQYF.

This clonotype was picked up many times. This rearrangement joins TRBV20-1 to TRBJ2-7; D may be TRBD1 or TRBD2 (7 bases each). Germline V gene sequence: CDR1 DFQATT, CDR2 SNEGSKA (reference sequence). The CDR3 length is 16 residues. V dropped 6 bases and J dropped 3 bases, with 24 bases sitting between them. The CDR3 sequence: CSAARGGGAAHYEQYF. As DNA, the CDR3 is TGCAGTGCGGCCCGGGGAGGGGGCGCGGCCCACTACGAGCAGTACTTC.

This clonotype has at least ten counts. The rearrangement joins TRBV3-1 to TRBJ1-1, with D perhaps TRBD1 (5 bases). V lost 1 base to trimming and J lost 1 base, with 13 bases between them. This CDR3 region has 16 residues. Germline values: CDR1 LGHDT, CDR2 YNNKEL (reference sequence). DNA of the CDR3: TGTGCCAGCAGCCAAGTGAGGGGCGCTTGGAACACTGAAGCTTTCTTT. Translated: CASSQVRGAWNTEAFF.

This clonotype has ten or more counts. The chain carries TRBV15 and TRBJ2-5, with TRBD2 as a possible D gene (7 bases). Germline lookup yields CDR1 LNHNV and CDR2 YYDKDF (reference sequence). The CDR3 length is 16 residues. Trimming left V 1 base short and J 4 bases short, with 16 bases between. Written as DNA, the CDR3 is TGTGCCACCAGCAGAGGTCCTGGGGGGGCGAGAGAGACCCAGTACTTC. Its translation is CATSRGPGGARETQYF.

This clonotype is classed as medium-sized (0.01 to 0.1%). The chain is built from TRBV7-2 and TRBJ2-5; TRBD2 might be the D (6 bases). CDR3 length: 13 residues. Trimming stripped 4 bases from V and 5 bases from J, with 11 bases between. Looked up from germline, CDR1 is SGHTA and CDR2 is FQGNSA. DNA for the CDR3: TGTGCCAGCAGCTACGGGGGTGTGGAGACCCAGTACTTC. Amino acid sequence: CASSYGGVETQYF.

This clonotype has a count of ten or more. V is TRBV20-1 and J is TRBJ2-2; 7 bases align to TRBD2. Germline values: CDR1 DFQATT, CDR2 SNEGSKA (reference sequence). J gave up 6 bases and V 3 bases, and 16 bases lay outside the gene matches. The CDR3 length is 17 residues. Here the CDR3 reads CSARPPREGKVAGELFF. As DNA, the CDR3 is TGCAGTGCTAGGCCTCCGAGGGAGGGAAAAGTTGCCGGGGAGCTGTTTTTT.

This clonotype has ten or more counts. The V gene is TRBV5-1, the J gene TRBJ2-1; tentative D call: TRBD2 (6 bases). This CDR3 contains 14 residues. The V end was cut by 0 bases, the J end by 10 bases, with 14 bases between. Germline CDR1 and CDR2: SGHRS and YFSETQ. CDR3 DNA sequence: TGCGCCAGCAGCTTGGGACTAGACTTCCGCGAGCAGTTCTTC. Translation gives CASSLGLDFREQFF.

Ten or more counts support this clonotype. In DNA, the CDR3 is TGTGCCAGCAGCCCATTTGAGGGGACTAGCGGGAGTGAGCAGTTCTTC. Its translation is CASSPFEGTSGSEQFF. The chain couples TRBV9 to TRBJ2-1, with TRBD2 matching 14 bases. CDR3 length equals 16 residues. Trimming removed 4 bases from V and 9 bases from J; junction bases left unmatched: 9. Germline CDR1 and CDR2: SGDLS and YYNGEE.

Details on this clonotype: With a much larger clone just one base away, this may be a read error. V is TRBV4-3 and J is TRBJ2-1; possibly TRBD2 for D (6 bases). The CDR3 sequence is 15 residues long. Germline loops: CDR1 LGHNA, CDR2 YSLEER. V gave up 4 bases and J gave up 2 bases, with 12 bases separating them. CDR3 sequence: CASSPGGRTYNEQFF. In DNA form, the CDR3 reads TGCGCCAGCAGCCCCGGGGGTCGGACCTACAATGAGCAGTTCTTC.

The sample holds many counts of this clonotype. The rearrangement uses TRBV7-2 and TRBJ2-3; D might be TRBD2 (6 bases). Germline V gene lookup returns CDR1 SGHTA and CDR2 FQGNSA. The CDR3 is 13 residues long. With 5 bases removed from V and 3 bases from J, the gap between germline ends came to 9 bases. CDR3 bases: TGTGCCAGCAGCCAAGGACTAACAGATACGCAGTATTTT. It encodes CASSQGLTDTQYF.

This clonotype came up many times. The chain recombines TRBV3-1 with TRBJ1-1; no firm D call. V was clipped by 0 bases and J by 7 bases, with 12 bases between them. CDR1 and CDR2 from the germline V gene are LGHDT and YNNKEL (reference sequence). The CDR3 runs 14 residues. CDR3: CASSQDTTNGEAFF. CDR3 in DNA: TGTGCCAGCAGCCAAGATACCACTAATGGTGAAGCTTTCTTT.

There are many counts of this clonotype. This chain uses TRBV6-5 with TRBJ1-5; 7 positions agree with TRBD1. V was clipped by 0 bases and J by 2 bases; unmatched bases: 1. The CDR3 runs to 15 residues. Germline CDR1 is MNHEY and CDR2 is SVGAGI. This CDR3 is CASSYSTGGNQPQHF. The CDR3 DNA sequence: TGTGCCAGCAGTTACTCCACAGGGGGCAATCAGCCCCAGCATTTT.

This clonotype came up many times. The genes are TRBV11-2 and TRBJ2-6; a possible D gene is TRBD2 (6 bases). The CDR3 has 18 residues. The germline CDR1 and CDR2 sequences are SGHAT and FQNNGV. V was shortened by 1 base and J by 3 bases, with 16 bases between the two germline ends. The CDR3: CASSLVAATLNGANVLTF. The CDR3 DNA is TGTGCCAGCAGCTTAGTAGCGGCCACGTTAAATGGGGCCAACGTCCTGACTTTC.

The sample holds many counts of this clonotype. CDR3 sequence reads: CASSTMGNTEAFF. CDR3 in DNA: TGTGCCAGCAGTACAATGGGGAACACTGAAGCTTTCTTT. The rearrangement joins TRBV12-3 or TRBV12-4 to TRBJ1-1; D is undetermined. V was shortened by 5 bases and J by 1 base, with 8 bases between the two germline ends. The CDR3 is 13 amino acids.

This chain joins TRBV10-3 and TRBJ2-3, with unresolved D. Per germline, CDR1 ENHRY and CDR2 SYGVKD. The CDR3 covers 12 residues. V was clipped by 5 bases and J by 2 bases, with 5 bases between them. CDR3 coding DNA: TGTGCCATCAGTAACTACACAGATACGCAGTATTTT. Amino acids: CAISNYTDTQYF.

This clonotype came up many times. The chain links TRBV27 to TRBJ1-5; D perhaps matches TRBD1 (5 bases). CDR1 is MNHEY, CDR2 SMNVEV, per germline (reference sequence). Trimming pared 4 bases from V and 0 bases from J, leaving 13 bases between. This CDR3 is 16 amino acids long. CDR3 amino acids: CASSSRDGYSNQPQHF. Written as DNA, the CDR3 is TGTGCCAGCAGTTCCCGGGACGGATATAGCAATCAGCCCCAGCATTTT.

This clonotype was counted many times. V gene TRBV5-8 combines with J gene TRBJ2-3; TRBD1 matches 7 bases. CDR3 length: 14 residues. The J segment lost 6 bases and the V segment lost 1 base, leaving 5 bases of the junction unmatched. Germline CDR1 reads SGHTS; CDR2 reads YDEGEE. The CDR3 reads CASSLKGAGDTQYF. The CDR3 bases are TGTGCCAGCAGCTTGAAGGGGGCAGGGGATACGCAGTATTTT.